The source of this T cell receptor (beta chain) is a study of blood T cell repertoires in COVID-19. Study-wide context: From the United States, Italy and Spain came samples of acute and convalescent COVID-19.

The V segment lost 2 bases and the J segment 3 bases; nucleotides outside the gene matches: 1. The CDR3 consists of 14 residues. CDR1 and CDR2 from the germline V gene are SGHKS and YYEKEE (reference sequence). Original processing notes: How many nucleated cells were present was estimated from reference gene primer amplification. TCRdb's table, derived via immunoSEQ multiplex PCR, lists solely in-frame clones and lacks some. That table furnishes V, J and clone size, whereas the DNA furnished D and trimming. This sample yields 200,000 or so clones, of which around 80% are seen a single time; approximately 7.2% belongs to the top ten.

Sequenced sample: peripheral blood. This clonotype originated in a human donor with acute or convalescent COVID-19. The donor label of this sample is uncertain. This chain uses TRBV5-5 with TRBJ2-1; 8 bases fit TRBD2. CDR3 amino acids: CASSFTSGYNEQFF. The CDR3 bases are TGTGCCAGCAGCTTCACTAGCGGCTACAATGAGCAGTTCTTC.